One and the same sample provided the 24 T cell receptor beta chains below, sequenced in a study of blood T cell repertoires in COVID-19. Here immunoSEQ multiplex PCR was the method, and the copy in TCRdb shows in-frame clones only, minus some. The data hold 250,000 to 350,000 clones, with roughly 84% observed a single time. Sequences were obtained from peripheral blood. The receptors originated from a human donor with COVID-19, enrolled during active disease. The donor label of this sample is uncertain.

The V gene is TRBV15, the J gene TRBJ1-2, with TRBD1 matching 7 bases. The germline V gene encodes CDR1 LNHNV and CDR2 YYDKDF (reference sequence). V dropped 0 bases and J dropped 8; count of bases not matched to a gene: 6. The CDR3 is 14 residues long. In DNA, the CDR3 is TGTGCCACCAGCAGAGATCCTACAGGGGAAGGCTACACCTTC. Translated: CATSRDPTGEGYTF.

The chain employs TRBV7-2 and TRBJ2-7, with 11 bases aligning to TRBD2. Germline-derived CDR1 and CDR2 are SGHTA and FQGNSA. The CDR3 consists of 15 residues. V lost 5 bases and J lost 2; bases outside the gene matches: 5. The CDR3 nucleotides are TGTGCCAGCAGCGTCACTAGCGGGGGAACCTACGAGCAGTACTTC. Translating gives CASSVTSGGTYEQYF. Full variable domain (remainder filled in from reference TRBV7-2 and TRBJ2-7): GAGVSQSPSNKVTEKGKDVELRCDPISGHTALYWYRQSLGQGLEFLIYFQGNSAPDKSGLPSDRFSAERTGGSVSTLTIQRTQQEDSAVYLCASSVTSGGTYEQYFGPGTRLTVT.

The chain couples TRBV28 to TRBJ2-3; 7 positions match TRBD1. CDR1 and CDR2 (germline): MDHEN, SYDVKM. Losses at the gene ends were 4 bases for V and 5 bases for J; bases not matched to a gene: 15. The CDR3 spans 17 residues. This CDR3 is CASSSMPWQGVRDTQYF. The CDR3 DNA reads TGTGCCAGCAGTTCGATGCCGTGGCAGGGGGTTAGAGATACGCAGTATTTT.

The rearrangement uses TRBV2 and TRBJ1-6; 8 bases map to TRBD1. Germline V gene data show CDR1 as SNHLY and CDR2 as FYNNEI. This CDR3 comprises 15 residues. V was clipped by 5 bases and J by 4 bases; unmatched bases: 4. The CDR3: CASSLDRDYNSPLHF. The CDR3 bases are TGTGCCAGCAGTCTGGACAGGGATTATAATTCACCCCTCCACTTT.

The sample holds a few counts of this clone. The V and J genes are TRBV2 and TRBJ1-5; 7 nucleotides line up with TRBD1. Losses at the gene ends were 5 bases for V and 4 bases for J; bases not matched to a gene: 2. The CDR3 totals 13 residues. Germline V gene lookup returns CDR1 SNHLY and CDR2 FYNNEI. The CDR3 here is CASSNRGNQPQHF. The CDR3 DNA sequence: TGTGCCAGCAGTAACAGGGGTAATCAGCCCCAGCATTTT.

The chain uses TRBV5-6 and TRBJ1-6; no clear D. Looked up from germline, CDR1 is SGHDT and CDR2 is YYEEEE. V lost 0 bases and J 6 bases, leaving 10 bases between the germline ends. This CDR3 has 15 amino acids. CDR3: CASSLDGEINSPLHF. The CDR3 DNA reads TGTGCCAGCAGCTTGGATGGGGAGATTAATTCACCCCTCCACTTT. The full variable domain, in which reference TRBV5-6 and TRBJ1-6 provide the parts outside the CDR3, is DAGVTQSPTHLIKTRGQQVTLRCSPKSGHDTVSWYQQALGQGPQFIFQYYEEEERQRGNFPDRFSGHQFPNYSSELNVNALLLGDSALYLCASSLDGEINSPLHFGNGTRLTVT.

J is TRBJ2-2 and V is TRBV10-1; D ambiguous. Germline V lookup: CDR1 WNHNN, CDR2 SYGVQD (reference sequence). The CDR3 has 12 residues. Trimming left V 3 bases short and J 7 bases short, with 6 bases between. DNA for the CDR3: TGCGCCAGCAGTGACACAGACGGGGAGCTGTTTTTT. Translating it yields CASSDTDGELFF.

This clone showed up just once. The V and J genes are TRBV5-4 and TRBJ2-5, with D possibly being TRBD1 (5 bases). V lost 4 bases and J 4 bases, leaving 14 bases between the germline ends. The CDR3 has 14 residues. Germline V gene lookup returns CDR1 SGHNT and CDR2 YYREEE (reference sequence). This CDR3 is CASSLWFQGETQYF. The CDR3 DNA follows: TGTGCCAGCAGCCTGTGGTTTCAGGGAGAGACCCAGTACTTC.

The chain recombines TRBV27 with TRBJ2-7, with 8 bases fitting TRBD1. The CDR3 length is 14 residues. Losses at the gene ends were 6 bases for V and 6 bases for J; bases not matched to a gene: 10. CDR1 and CDR2 (germline): MNHEY, SMNVEV (reference sequence). CDR3 loop: CASSPGGMVVEQYF. The CDR3 DNA is TGTGCCAGCAGCCCAGGGGGCATGGTAGTCGAGCAGTACTTC.

This clone was picked up one time. This rearrangement joins TRBV3-1 (or the pseudogene TRBV3-2) to TRBJ2-7; the match to TRBD2 covers 10 bases. Germline V gene sequence: CDR1 LGHDT, CDR2 YNNKEL (reference sequence). Trimming took 4 bases from V and 6 from J; bases not matched to a gene: 12. The length of the CDR3 is 16 residues. CDR3 in DNA: TGTGCCAGCAGCCCCCTTGGAGCGGGAGGGCCTCGCGAGCAGTACTTC. It encodes CASSPLGAGGPREQYF.

J is TRBJ2-5 and V is TRBV19; TRBD2 matches 16 bases. V lost 0 bases, J lost 5 bases, and 15 bases stayed unmatched. Germline CDR1 is LNHDA and CDR2 is SQIVND (reference sequence). CDR3 length: 21 amino acids. The CDR3 region is CASSIEGGAPGLAGGQETQYF. Here the CDR3 DNA reads TGTGCCAGTAGTATAGAGGGCGGCGCTCCGGGACTAGCGGGAGGGCAGGAGACCCAGTACTTC.

The rearrangement uses TRBV14 and TRBJ2-7; TRBD1 might be the D (6 bases). Germline CDR1 and CDR2: SGHDN and FVKESK. CDR3 length: 12 amino acids. V lost 2 bases and J 8 bases, leaving 10 bases between the germline ends. CDR3 nucleotides: TGTGCCAGCAGCCAATCCCGGGACAAGCAGTACTTC. Encoded protein: CASSQSRDKQYF.

The chain employs TRBV4-3 and TRBJ2-4, with 7 bases matching TRBD2. Germline CDR1 LGHNA, CDR2 YSLEER. J lost 1 base, V lost 0 bases, and 12 bases had no gene match. This CDR3 is 19 amino acids long. CDR3 sequence reads: CASSQEGVGWRGAKNIQYF. The CDR3 DNA follows: TGCGCCAGCAGCCAAGAAGGGGTCGGGTGGCGGGGGGCCAAAAACATTCAGTACTTC.

The chain recombines TRBV6-5 with TRBJ2-1, with 8 bases lining up with TRBD2. CDR3 size: 15 residues. From germline, CDR1 is MNHEY and CDR2 SVGAGI. After removal of 6 bases from V and 0 bases from J, the junction contained 4 bases not matched to a gene. The CDR3 sequence is CASRSGTSSYNEQFF. The CDR3 nucleotides read TGTGCCAGCAGATCCGGGACTAGCTCCTACAATGAGCAGTTCTTC.

The chain recombines TRBV9 with TRBJ2-1, with TRBD2 matching over 12 bases. V shed 0 bases, J shed 9 bases, and the junction held 4 bases outside the gene matches. The CDR3 is made up of 15 amino acids. CDR1 and CDR2 from the germline V gene are SGDLS and YYNGEE. CDR3 DNA sequence: TGTGCCAGCAGCGTAGAACTAGCGGGAGGATCTGAGCAGTTCTTC. This encodes CASSVELAGGSEQFF.

This clone has just a few counts. This chain connects TRBV3-1 (or the pseudogene TRBV3-2) to TRBJ1-1; TRBD1 matches at 10 bases. Germline V gene sequence: CDR1 LGHDT, CDR2 YNNKEL (reference sequence). The CDR3 consists of 15 residues. V shed 4 bases, J shed 4 bases, and the junction held 6 bases outside the gene matches. CDR3 DNA sequence: TGTGCCAGCAGCCGCGGACAGGGGGTGAGCACTGAAGCTTTCTTT. Amino acids: CASSRGQGVSTEAFF.

This rearrangement joins TRBV19 to TRBJ2-7; D unresolved. The CDR3 is made up of 15 amino acids. Trimming cost V 1 base and J 3 bases, with 13 bases left between them. Germline CDR1 LNHDA, CDR2 SQIVND (reference sequence). The CDR3 sequence is CASSIGRSTNYEQYF. CDR3 sequence (DNA): TGTGCCAGTAGTATAGGTCGCTCGACAAACTACGAGCAGTACTTC.

This rearrangement joins TRBV25-1 to TRBJ1-1; 8 bases map to TRBD1. This CDR3 comprises 12 residues. Losses at the gene ends were 1 base for V and 10 bases for J; bases not matched to a gene: 2. Germline CDR1 MGHDK, CDR2 SYGVNS. The CDR3 sequence: CASSESRGRAFF. CDR3 coding DNA: TGTGCCAGCAGTGAATCCAGGGGGCGAGCTTTCTTT. The full variable domain, in which reference TRBV25-1 and TRBJ1-1 provide the parts outside the CDR3, is EADIYQTPRYLVIGTGKKITLECSQTMGHDKMYWYQQDPGMELHLIHYSYGVNSTEKGDLSSESTVSRIRTEHFPLTLESARPSHTSQYLCASSESRGRAFFGQGTRLTVV.

This clone was seen a single time. V is TRBV11-3 and J is TRBJ2-3, with TRBD1 identical over 7 bases. The CDR3 covers 15 residues. The germline V gene encodes CDR1 SGHNT and CDR2 YENEEA. V gave up 5 bases and J gave up 4 bases; unmatched junction bases: 9. The CDR3 DNA sequence: TGTGCCAGCAGCCCGCGACAGGGTAGCGCAGATACGCAGTATTTT. Protein sequence: CASSPRQGSADTQYF.

The chain links TRBV10-2 to TRBJ2-7; perhaps TRBD1 as D (6 bases). This CDR3 comprises 13 residues. Trimming took off 7 bases at V and 3 bases at J, with 13 bases between the two ends. In germline, CDR1 is WSHSY, CDR2 SAAADI. CDR3 residues: CASTTGPDYEQYF. As DNA, the CDR3 is TGCGCCAGCACGACAGGACCCGACTACGAGCAGTACTTC.

The rearrangement uses TRBV21-1 and TRBJ1-2; the table's D call, TRBD1, was not checked against the DNA. TRBV21-1 is termed a pseudogene. CDR3 size: 16 residues. CDR3 in amino acids: CASSTLHRGQDYGYTF. CDR3 sequence (DNA): TGTGCCAGCAGCACCTTACACAGGGGGCAGGACTATGGCTACACCTTC.

J is TRBJ1-1 and V is TRBV30, with D perhaps TRBD1 (6 bases). The germline gives CDR1 GTSNPN, CDR2 SVGIG (reference sequence). V lost 1 base and J lost 5, with 14 bases in between. This CDR3 has 14 residues. The CDR3 here is CAWSGARGRTEAFF. CDR3 sequence (DNA): TGTGCCTGGAGTGGGGCCAGGGGAAGAACTGAAGCTTTCTTT.

This chain links TRBV7-3 with TRBJ2-2, with 10 positions matching TRBD2. Germline lookup yields CDR1 SGHTA and CDR2 FQGTGA. Trimming at V came to 2 bases and at J to 0 bases, leaving 0 bases not matched to a gene. The CDR3 covers 16 residues. This CDR3 reads CASSLGLAANTGELFF. The CDR3 bases are TGTGCCAGCAGCTTAGGACTAGCGGCGAACACCGGGGAGCTGTTTTTT.

The gene calls are TRBV10-3 and TRBJ2-7; D might be TRBD2 (6 bases). The germline V gene encodes CDR1 ENHRY and CDR2 SYGVKD. The CDR3 has 12 residues. The V end lost 2 bases, the J end lost 7 bases, and 9 bases lay between the germline ends. This CDR3 is CAISEMGGEQYF. The CDR3 DNA follows: TGTGCCATCAGTGAGATGGGGGGTGAGCAGTACTTC.